This TCR beta chain came from a study of PD-1 blockade in classical Hodgkin lymphoma. Every patient relapsed after autologous stem cell transplantation, and brentuximab vedotin exposure varied. The CDR3 is 16 amino acids. Germline assignment: CDR1 LNHDA and CDR2 SQIVND (reference sequence). The V segment lost 3 bases and the J segment 2 bases; nucleotides outside the gene matches: 9. TCRdb keeps only in-frame clones here, not all; method: immunoSEQ multiplex PCR. The sample gives 40,000 to 45,000 clones, over 55% of which show up once; 3% to 3.5% is in the top ten. The V call is TRBV19, the J call TRBJ2-5; 7 bases are a match to TRBD1. The source was peripheral blood mononuclear cells (PBMCs), collected at baseline. The sequence was obtained from a human donor with classical Hodgkin lymphoma. CDR3 bases: TGTGCCAGTAGTATGGCCGGGACAGCTAATCAAGAGACCCAGTACTTC. Translation: CASSMAGTANQETQYF.